These 24 T cell receptor beta chains came from one sample sequenced in a study of graft-versus-host responses after intestinal transplantation. Clones were sequenced by immunoSEQ multiplex PCR, and TCRdb holds only the in-frame ones, with some missing. Among fewer than 45,000 clones listed, 91% were seen once. The sequenced sample was PBMCs, obtained 524 days after transplant. Receptor source: a human patient who received an intestinal transplant, so some T cells may come from the graft donor.

The chain recombines TRBV9 with TRBJ2-3; the D is unclear. Trimming pared 0 bases from V and 3 bases from J, leaving 11 bases between. CDR3 length equals 15 residues. The V gene's germline CDR1 is SGDLS and CDR2 YYNGEE. The CDR3 DNA reads as TGTGCCAGCAGCGTAGAGGGCCTAGGGACAGATACGCAGTATTTT. Translation gives CASSVEGLGTDTQYF.

This rearrangement joins TRBV5-6 to TRBJ2-7, with 7 positions matching TRBD1. Unmatched junction bases numbered 6, after V lost 4 bases and J lost 5 bases. The germline CDR1 and CDR2 sequences are SGHDT and YYEEEE. The CDR3 has 13 residues. For the CDR3, the DNA is TGTGCCAGCAGCGCAGACAGGGCTGACGAGCAGTACTTC. Translating gives CASSADRADEQYF.

The count of this clone is one. This rearrangement joins TRBV10-3 to TRBJ2-7; 7 bases fit TRBD2. The ends lost 4 bases at V and 2 bases at J; junction bases unmatched: 8. This CDR3 has 15 residues. The germline CDR1 and CDR2 sequences are ENHRY and SYGVKD. CDR3: CAISGRREGPYEQYF. CDR3 DNA: TGTGCCATCAGTGGCAGGAGGGAGGGCCCCTACGAGCAGTACTTC.

This clone showed up just a few times. The chain couples TRBV27 to TRBJ2-7; 11 nucleotides align to TRBD2. With 5 bases clipped from V and 0 bases from J, the junction kept 6 bases outside the gene matches. Germline CDR1 is MNHEY and CDR2 is SMNVEV (reference sequence). The length of the CDR3 is 16 residues. The CDR3 DNA reads as TGTGCCAGCAGTACTCAGACTAGCGGGACCTCCTACGAGCAGTACTTC. Its protein is CASSTQTSGTSYEQYF.

V and J are TRBV30 and TRBJ2-7, with 10 positions matching TRBD1. The CDR3 extends over 13 amino acids. Germline V gene lookup returns CDR1 GTSNPN and CDR2 SVGIG (reference sequence). With 5 bases clipped from V and 3 bases from J, the junction kept 4 bases outside the gene matches. CDR3 sequence: CAWLGDRGYEQYF. The CDR3 DNA reads TGTGCCTGGCTAGGGGACAGGGGCTACGAGCAGTACTTC.

This sequence joins TRBV12-5 and TRBJ2-3, with 11 bases matching TRBD2. The J segment lost 5 bases and the V segment lost 2 bases, leaving 9 bases of the junction unmatched. The CDR3 consists of 17 residues. The germline CDR1 and CDR2 sequences are LGHNT and FRNRAP. In nucleotides, the CDR3 is TGTGCTAGTGGTTTGTTTACTAGCGGGAGTAAAAGAGATACGCAGTATTTT. This codes for CASGLFTSGSKRDTQYF.

V gene TRBV9 combines with J gene TRBJ2-1; 8 nucleotides align to TRBD2. Germline values: CDR1 SGDLS, CDR2 YYNGEE. Trimming took 0 bases from V and 6 from J; bases not matched to a gene: 14. The CDR3 consists of 18 residues. This CDR3 reads CASSVGARGSGTGNEQFF. The CDR3 nucleotides are TGTGCCAGCAGCGTAGGGGCCCGGGGTAGCGGGACGGGCAATGAGCAGTTCTTC.

This chain joins TRBV6-5 and TRBJ2-1; 9 bases agree with TRBD2. J lost 8 bases, V lost 7 bases, and 9 bases had no gene match. CDR3 length: 14 amino acids. CDR1 and CDR2 (germline): MNHEY, SVGAGI. The CDR3 reads CASKREDGWDEQFF. The CDR3 DNA follows: TGTGCCAGCAAGCGGGAGGATGGGTGGGATGAGCAGTTCTTC.

The count of this clone is one. This sequence joins TRBV25-1 and TRBJ2-5, with D perhaps assigned TRBD1 or TRBD2 (5 bases each). V was cut by 1 base and J by 2 bases, with 5 bases left in between. Germline CDR1 reads MGHDK; CDR2 reads SYGVNS. The CDR3 loop spans 13 amino acids. This CDR3 is CASSEWGQETQYF. CDR3 in DNA: TGTGCCAGCAGTGAATGGGGGCAAGAGACCCAGTACTTC.

The genes are TRBV5-6 and TRBJ2-3; unclear D gene. V dropped 0 bases and J dropped 7 bases, with 12 bases sitting between them. Germline-derived CDR1 and CDR2 are SGHDT and YYEEEE. CDR3 length: 14 amino acids. The DNA for the CDR3 is TGTGCCAGCAGCTTGGGTGGGGTTTCAAATACGCAGTATTTT. Translated, it gives CASSLGGVSNTQYF.

The chain has TRBV6-1 and TRBJ2-7; D call uncertain. Germline CDR1 is MNHNS and CDR2 is SASEGT. V gave up 3 bases and J gave up 1 base, with 19 bases separating them. This CDR3 is 17 amino acids long. The CDR3 coding sequence is TGTGCCAGCAGTGACGGGTACATCACTGGTGAGTCCTACGAGCAGTACTTC. Translation: CASSDGYITGESYEQYF.

The V call is TRBV2, the J call TRBJ2-6; D not resolved. Germline CDR1 is SNHLY and CDR2 is FYNNEI. The CDR3 spans 14 residues. Between the trimmed V and J ends, which lost 2 bases and 11 bases, there was a span of 13 bases. The CDR3 bases are TGTGCCAGCAGTGAACCTGGGTCTTGGTACGTCCTGACTTTC. Translation: CASSEPGSWYVLTF.

The CDR3 protein is CASSADIAGSEQYF. The CDR3 coding sequence is TGTGCCAGCAGCGCCGACATAGCGGGGAGCGAGCAGTACTTC. The J gene is TRBJ2-5, the V gene TRBV9, with TRBD2 matching over 8 bases. The DNA matches TRBJ2-7 better at its end, which makes the J call doubtful. Germline-derived CDR1 and CDR2 are SGDLS and YYNGEE. The CDR3 spans 14 residues.

The chain couples TRBV6-1 to TRBJ2-7, with a tentative D call TRBD2 (5 bases). The CDR3 runs 12 residues. The germline gives CDR1 MNHNS, CDR2 SASEGT. Trimming stripped 8 bases from V and 0 bases from J, with 8 bases between. DNA of the CDR3: TGTGCCAGCGGGAGAAGCTCCTACGAGCAGTACTTC. Encoded protein: CASGRSSYEQYF.

CDR3 sequence reads: CASNPIAGSSYEQYF. The CDR3 DNA follows: TGTGCCAGCAACCCTATAGCGGGGAGCTCCTACGAGCAGTACTTC. This chain joins TRBV5-5 and TRBJ2-7; 8 nucleotides align to TRBD2. Germline CDR1 SGHKS, CDR2 YYEKEE (reference sequence). This CDR3 spans 15 amino acids. V dropped 6 bases and J dropped 0; count of bases not matched to a gene: 8.

The V gene is TRBV6-5, the J gene TRBJ1-1; D gene ambiguous. The CDR3 totals 13 residues. V dropped 7 bases and J dropped 1 base, with 10 bases sitting between them. Looked up from germline, CDR1 is MNHEY and CDR2 is SVGAGI. The CDR3 loop is CASTINGNTEAFF. Here the CDR3 DNA reads TGTGCCAGCACCATTAACGGGAACACTGAAGCTTTCTTT.

The chain joins TRBV27 to TRBJ2-5; weak D call: TRBD2 (6 bases). The CDR3 length is 14 residues. Per germline, CDR1 MNHEY and CDR2 SMNVEV (reference sequence). Trimming left V 5 bases short and J 5 bases short, with 15 bases between. The chain's CDR3 is CASSLGTPRETQYF. CDR3 sequence (DNA): TGTGCCAGCAGTCTCGGGACTCCCAGGGAGACCCAGTACTTC.

The chain employs TRBV11-2 and TRBJ1-5; D uncertain. CDR3 length equals 14 residues. Per germline, CDR1 SGHAT and CDR2 FQNNGV. Deletions cut 1 base from V and 4 bases from J, with 8 bases between. CDR3 nucleotide sequence: TGTGCCAGCAGCTTAGGAGCCGGGAATCAGCCCCAGCATTTT. As protein: CASSLGAGNQPQHF.

This clone appeared once. The V call is TRBV7-2, the J call TRBJ2-1, with 9 nucleotides matching TRBD2. V lost 3 bases, J lost 4 bases, and 4 bases stayed unmatched. CDR3 length equals 15 residues. CDR1 and CDR2 from the germline V gene are SGHTA and FQGNSA. CDR3 region: CASSLTSGVYNEQFF. The CDR3 coding sequence is TGTGCCAGCAGCTTGACTAGCGGAGTATACAATGAGCAGTTCTTC.

This chain connects TRBV9 to TRBJ1-3; TRBD1 agrees at 8 bases. This CDR3 spans 20 amino acids. The germline gives CDR1 SGDLS, CDR2 YYNGEE. Trimming removed 4 bases from V and 2 bases from J; junction bases left unmatched: 20. CDR3 in DNA: TGTGCCAGCAGCCCTACGAACACAGGGGGAGCACGGTCTCCTGGAAACACCATATATTTT. Protein: CASSPTNTGGARSPGNTIYF.

The chain joins TRBV6-5 to TRBJ2-1; D unclear. V was trimmed by 1 base and J by 7 bases, leaving 11 bases between them. Germline CDR1 and CDR2: MNHEY and SVGAGI. CDR3 length equals 14 residues. DNA of the CDR3: TGTGCCAGCAGTTACTGGAACTCTGGGAATGAGCAGTTCTTC. This translates into CASSYWNSGNEQFF.

The genes are TRBV6-6 and TRBJ2-1, with 7 nucleotides matching TRBD1. The CDR3 extends over 15 amino acids. Unmatched junction bases numbered 7, after V lost 0 bases and J lost 8 bases. Germline CDR1 reads MNHNY; CDR2 reads SVGAGI (reference sequence). CDR3 in amino acids: CASSYSTGPWDEQFF. The CDR3 nucleotides read TGTGCCAGCAGTTACTCGACAGGGCCCTGGGATGAGCAGTTCTTC.

J is TRBJ2-1 and V is TRBV9, with D possibly matching TRBD1 (5 bases). This CDR3 is built from 15 residues. The germline V and J ends were trimmed by 0 bases and 6 bases, with 13 bases remaining between them. Germline CDR1 is SGDLS and CDR2 is YYNGEE. CDR3 sequence: CASSVDTGISNEQFF. CDR3 DNA sequence: TGTGCCAGCAGCGTAGATACAGGTATCTCCAATGAGCAGTTCTTC.

The chain combines TRBV7-9 with TRBJ2-2; the D gene is possibly TRBD1 (6 bases). The CDR3 contains 16 residues. V lost 5 bases and J lost 5, with 18 bases in between. Per germline, CDR1 SEHNR and CDR2 FQNEAQ (reference sequence). The CDR3 is CASSPYLGTMTGELFF. The CDR3 DNA sequence: TGTGCCAGCAGCCCTTACTTAGGGACAATGACCGGGGAGCTGTTTTTT.